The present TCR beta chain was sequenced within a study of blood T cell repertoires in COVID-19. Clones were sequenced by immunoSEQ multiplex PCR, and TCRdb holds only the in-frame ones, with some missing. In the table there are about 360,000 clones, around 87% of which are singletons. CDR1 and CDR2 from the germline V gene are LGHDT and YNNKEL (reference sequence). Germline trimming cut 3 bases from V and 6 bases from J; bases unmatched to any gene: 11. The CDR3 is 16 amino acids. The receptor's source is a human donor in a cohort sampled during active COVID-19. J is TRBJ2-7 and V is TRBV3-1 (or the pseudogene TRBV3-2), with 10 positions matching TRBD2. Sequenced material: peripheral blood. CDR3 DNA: TGTGCCAGCAGCCAGTTGTCTAGCGGGAGCTTAAGCGAGCAGTACTTC. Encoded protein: CASSQLSSGSLSEQYF.